These 18 T cell receptor beta chains were sequenced from one sample in a study of naive and memory T cell subsets. The beta constant-region primer was an equimolar mix of two oligonucleotides covering TRBC1 and TRBC2. The ligated cDNA underwent four PCR rounds using SP2 and nested alpha and beta constant-region primers. One entry per CDR3 protein, called by TCRdb with MiXCR from the UMI-ligation and nested PCR reads. The data contain about 160,000 distinct CDR3 sequences, about 23% of them seen just once; the ten biggest clones take up 0.085% to 0.11%. For these receptors, no antigen is known. Study-wide points: Especially in CD8 cells, naive repertoires contained a few larger clonotypes, possibly CD45RA-re-expressing memory cells.

Sequencing was carried out using naive CD4+ T cells from blood. All receptors derive from a human donor in good health.

The chain carries TRBV12-3 or TRBV12-4 and TRBJ2-3; 7 positions match TRBD2. The junction had 8 bases not matched to a gene; V was cut back by 6 bases and J by 2 bases. This CDR3 is built from 15 residues. The CDR3 DNA reads TGTGCCAGCAGACGTCTAGCGGCACACACAGATACGCAGTATTTT. Translating it yields CASRRLAAHTDTQYF.

The J gene is TRBJ2-3, the V gene TRBV7-2, with 8 bases that match TRBD2. Germline V CDR1 and CDR2: SGHTA, FQGNSA. The junction had 7 bases not matched to a gene; V was cut back by 4 bases and J by 4 bases. The length of the CDR3 is 15 residues. For the CDR3, the DNA is TGTGCCAGCAGCTCCTGGGGAGCGGGAGCAGATACGCAGTATTTT. Its protein product is CASSSWGAGADTQYF.

This rearrangement joins TRBV27 to TRBJ2-7, with 11 bases fitting TRBD2. The CDR3 length is 15 residues. The germline gives CDR1 MNHEY, CDR2 SMNVEV (reference sequence). The trim removed 5 bases at V and 7 bases at J, leaving 10 bases unmatched. CDR3 sequence (DNA): TGTGCCAGCAGTCAGACTAGCGGGAAGTATTGGGAGCAGTACTTC. Translating it yields CASSQTSGKYWEQYF.

The chain has TRBV29-1 and TRBJ2-4, with 7 bases identical to TRBD1. Trimming cost V 4 bases and J 7 bases; bases outside gene matches: 4. Germline V gives CDR1 SQVTM, CDR2 ANQGSEA. The CDR3 length is 12 residues. CDR3 protein: CSVGGQRNIQYF. Written as DNA, the CDR3 is TGCAGCGTTGGGGGACAGCGGAACATTCAGTACTTC. Complete variable domain (other parts from reference TRBV29-1 and TRBJ2-4): SAVISQKPSRDICQRGTSLTIQCQVDSQVTMMFWYRQQPGQSLTLIATANQGSEATYESGFVIDKFPISRPNLTFSTLTVSNMSPEDSSIYLCSVGGQRNIQYFGAGTRLSVL.

The table lists this clonotype with a few counts. V is TRBV12-3 or TRBV12-4 and J is TRBJ1-6; D is possibly TRBD1 (6 bases). V was clipped by 4 bases and J by 7 bases, with 20 bases between them. This CDR3 region has 17 residues. The CDR3 loop is CASSSAGGRGGNSPLHF. The CDR3 nucleotides read TGTGCCAGCAGTTCTGCCGGGGGCCGAGGGGGAAATTCACCCCTCCACTTT.

Only a few counts were recorded for this clonotype. The V and J genes are TRBV7-9 and TRBJ2-2; 13 bases fit TRBD2. There are 16 residues in the CDR3. The germline CDR1 and CDR2 sequences are SEHNR and FQNEAQ (reference sequence). V dropped 5 bases and J dropped 5; count of bases not matched to a gene: 5. The CDR3 bases are TGTGCCAGCAGCGAGGGACTAGCGGGAAGGACCGGGGAGCTGTTTTTT. Its translation is CASSEGLAGRTGELFF.

This clonotype has more than one count but fewer than ten. The J gene is TRBJ2-1, the V gene TRBV6-5; 9 bases align to TRBD1. Trimming cost V 4 bases and J 7 bases; bases outside gene matches: 8. Germline CDR1 reads MNHEY; CDR2 reads SVGAGI. The CDR3 contains 15 residues. In DNA, the CDR3 is TGTGCCAGCAGTTTGGGAGACAGGGGGAGAAATGAGCAGTTCTTC. Amino acids: CASSLGDRGRNEQFF.

The V call is TRBV7-8, the J call TRBJ2-3; 13 nucleotides agree with TRBD2. This CDR3 is built from 17 residues. Trimming cost V 1 base and J 2 bases; bases outside gene matches: 3. Germline CDR1 reads SGHVS; CDR2 reads FQNEAQ. CDR3 nucleotide sequence: TGTGCCAGCAGCTTAGGGACTAGCGGGAGCCCCACAGATACGCAGTATTTT. It specifies CASSLGTSGSPTDTQYF. Full variable domain (rest looked up from reference TRBV7-8 and TRBJ2-3): GAGVSQSPRYKVAKRGQDVALRCDPISGHVSLFWYQQALGQGPEFLTYFQNEAQLDKSGLPSDRFFAERPEGSVSTLKIQRTQQEDSAVYLCASSLGTSGSPTDTQYFGPGTRLTVL.

This clonotype was found a few times. This chain connects TRBV7-9 to TRBJ2-1; D not resolved. There are 17 residues in the CDR3. From germline, CDR1 is SEHNR and CDR2 FQNEAQ (reference sequence). The ends were cut back, 1 base at V and 7 bases at J, with 20 bases in the middle. The CDR3 nucleotides read TGTGCCAGCAGCTTAGTGCTAGAAATAAGGATCGCGAATGAGCAGTTCTTC. Amino acids: CASSLVLEIRIANEQFF.

The chain recombines TRBV20-1 with TRBJ2-7; D gene ambiguous. Germline-derived CDR1 and CDR2 are DFQATT and SNEGSKA (reference sequence). V shed 0 bases and J shed 5 bases, with 17 bases lying between them. The CDR3 runs to 15 residues. CDR3 region: CSARDRMAWVDEQYF. The CDR3 region has the DNA TGCAGTGCTAGAGATCGGATGGCCTGGGTAGACGAGCAGTACTTC.

This chain connects TRBV19 to TRBJ2-2; D may be TRBD1 (6 bases). The length of the CDR3 is 16 residues. Trimming stripped 7 bases from V and 1 base from J, with 16 bases between. CDR1 is LNHDA and CDR2 is SQIVND in the germline V gene (reference sequence). The CDR3: CASIHSGTLNTGELFF. The CDR3 bases are TGTGCCAGTATTCATTCCGGGACACTGAACACCGGGGAGCTGTTTTTT.

The chain recombines TRBV5-1 with TRBJ2-5; TRBD1 matches 7 bases. CDR3 size: 14 residues. Germline CDR1 SGHRS, CDR2 YFSETQ. Germline trimming cut 5 bases from V and 5 bases from J; bases unmatched to any gene: 9. The CDR3 sequence: CASSEGAGSETQYF. For the CDR3, the DNA is TGCGCCAGCAGTGAGGGGGCCGGTTCGGAGACCCAGTACTTC.

The J gene is TRBJ2-6, the V gene TRBV11-1, with D unclear. Deletions cut 3 bases from V and 0 bases from J, with 9 bases between. The CDR3 totals 16 residues. Germline lookup yields CDR1 SGHAT and CDR2 FQDESV (reference sequence). CDR3 region: CASSFPAPSGANVLTF. For the CDR3, the DNA is TGTGCCAGCAGCTTCCCCGCTCCCTCTGGGGCCAACGTCCTGACTTTC.

This clonotype turned up a few times. The gene calls are TRBV6-5 and TRBJ2-5; no definite D call. Germline values: CDR1 MNHEY, CDR2 SVGAGI. V was clipped by 4 bases and J by 5 bases, with 11 bases between them. There are 13 residues in the CDR3. CDR3 bases: TGTGCCAGCAGTTCCGACGTACATGAGACCCAGTACTTC. Its translation: CASSSDVHETQYF.

This clonotype was picked up a small number of times. The chain carries TRBV7-2 and TRBJ2-1, with a possible D match to TRBD1 (7 bases). Germline CDR1 reads SGHTA; CDR2 reads FQGNSA. V lost 5 bases and J lost 12, with 20 bases in between. CDR3 length: 14 amino acids. The DNA for the CDR3 is TGTGCCAGCAGCACCCCCGACAGGGTCGGGGGGCAGTTCTTC. As protein: CASSTPDRVGGQFF.

The V call is TRBV6-5, the J call TRBJ2-4, with a weak D call TRBD2 (6 bases). Trimming removed 6 bases at V and 5 bases at J, with 14 bases between. The CDR3 has 14 amino acids. Germline CDR1 and CDR2: MNHEY and SVGAGI. CDR3 in DNA: TGTGCCAGCAGGGCCCAGGAGCGGGAAAACATTCAGTACTTC. This sequence encodes CASRAQERENIQYF.

The V call is TRBV19, the J call TRBJ1-2; D ambiguous. The V gene lost 4 bases and the J gene lost 2 bases, with 11 bases spanning the gap. Germline V gene lookup returns CDR1 LNHDA and CDR2 SQIVND (reference sequence). This CDR3 region has 14 residues. The CDR3 DNA reads as TGTGCCAGTAGTAGGGAACACGAAAACTATGGCTACACCTTC. This gives the protein CASSREHENYGYTF.

V gene TRBV5-6 combines with J gene TRBJ2-3, with D uncertain. Trimming removed 0 bases at V and 1 base at J, with 15 bases between. CDR3 size: 17 residues. The germline CDR1 and CDR2 sequences are SGHDT and YYEEEE. The DNA of the CDR3 is TGTGCCAGCAGCTTGGTTGGTAGCTATGCTGGCACAGATACGCAGTATTTT. Its protein is CASSLVGSYAGTDTQYF.